This entry concerns a single T cell receptor beta chain. Its matching antigen is unknown. This record belongs to a study of CD8 T cells in ankylosing spondylitis. Overall study results and limits: Characteristic of ankylosing spondylitis blood, it appeared, was a TCR beta motif comprising 7 to 9 highly homologous variants. Disease-linked clones reportedly showed significant enrichment in matched ankylosing spondylitis synovial fluid. Reactive arthritis synovial fluid and blood were previously reported to contain some motif variants. With a CD8+ phenotype, disease-linked clones were relatively rare in peripheral blood.

The CDR3 contains 15 residues. Trimming cost V 5 bases and J 2 bases; bases outside gene matches: 6. Germline assignment: CDR1 MNHEY and CDR2 SMNVEV (reference sequence). Quantitative 5'-RACE with molecular barcodes generated TCR beta libraries. TCRdb reanalysed the 5' RACE reads using MiXCR and keeps one entry per CDR3 protein. Of 100,000 or so distinct CDR3 sequences listed, about 8.1% are singletons. Material for sequencing was blood, either unsorted or a sorted T cell fraction (not recorded which). The TCR sequence derives from a male donor with ankylosing spondylitis. This chain connects TRBV27 to TRBJ1-5, with 7 nucleotides matching TRBD1. The CDR3 DNA reads TGTGCCAGCAGTACAGGGGTGTTAGGCAATCAGCCCCAGCATTTT. It encodes CASSTGVLGNQPQHF.